The rows below give T cell receptor beta chains drawn from one sample of a study of shared clonotypes between healthy human individuals. TCRdb keeps only in-frame clones here, not all; method: immunoSEQ multiplex PCR. This table holds about 2 million clones, roughly 94% found once. Input material: naive CD4+ T cells sorted from blood. All receptors come from a man between 18 and 29 years old in good health. Each CDR3 is given with its conserved first and last residue. Fields, in order: CDR3 protein, CDR3 DNA, J gene, clone size, D gene, V gene. A D gene is named only where the DNA matches it firmly. Clone size is shown for a subset of rows, as once, few, many or a class of expanded clone.

cdr3_aa: CASTFGLEVWGVSRDTQYF
cdr3_nt: TGTGCCAGCACCTTCGGACTTGAGGTTTGGGGGGTTAGTAGAGATACGCAGTATTTT
j_call: TRBJ2-3
clone_size: NA
d_call: NA
v_call: TRBV11-2

cdr3_aa: CASSLARDRGYEQYF
cdr3_nt: TGTGCCAGCAGCTTAGCCCGGGACAGGGGGTACGAGCAGTACTTC
j_call: TRBJ2-7
clone_size: NA
d_call: TRBD1
v_call: TRBV7-2

cdr3_aa: CASSPGRTGYTF
cdr3_nt: TGTGCCAGCTCACCCGGCCGGACTGGCTACACCTTC
j_call: TRBJ1-2
clone_size: NA
d_call: NA
v_call: TRBV18

cdr3_aa: CASTPGQLGNTIYF
cdr3_nt: TGTGCCAGCACCCCGGGGCAGCTAGGAAACACCATATATTTT
j_call: TRBJ1-3
clone_size: NA
d_call: NA
v_call: TRBV6-1

cdr3_aa: CASSFGVPYGYTF
cdr3_nt: TGTGCCAGCAGTTTCGGGGTCCCCTATGGCTACACCTTC
j_call: TRBJ1-2
clone_size: once
d_call: NA
v_call: TRBV28

cdr3_aa: CASTQIKGVEKLFF
cdr3_nt: TGTGCCAGCACCCAGATTAAAGGGGTTGAAAAACTGTTTTTT
j_call: TRBJ1-4
clone_size: NA
d_call: NA
v_call: TRBV14

cdr3_aa: CASRPLGQTYEQYF
cdr3_nt: TGTGCCAGCAGACCTCTCGGACAAACCTACGAGCAGTACTTC
j_call: TRBJ2-7
clone_size: NA
d_call: NA
v_call: TRBV6-5

cdr3_aa: CASSYSTSGRAGELFF
cdr3_nt: TGTGCCAGCAGTTACTCGACTAGCGGGAGGGCCGGGGAGCTGTTTTTT
j_call: TRBJ2-2
clone_size: NA
d_call: TRBD2
v_call: TRBV6-5

cdr3_aa: CASSLPGTREAFF
cdr3_nt: TGTGCCAGCTCACTGCCCGGGACGCGTGAAGCTTTCTTT
j_call: TRBJ1-1
clone_size: NA
d_call: NA
v_call: TRBV18

cdr3_aa: CASSYGQGAHGRTEAFF
cdr3_nt: TGTGCCAGCAGTTATGGACAGGGGGCGCATGGTCGTACTGAAGCTTTCTTT
j_call: TRBJ1-1
clone_size: NA
d_call: TRBD1
v_call: TRBV25-1

cdr3_aa: CASSPPVGEQYF
cdr3_nt: TGTGCCAGCAGTCCCCCGGTGGGCGAGCAGTACTTC
j_call: TRBJ2-7
clone_size: NA
d_call: NA
v_call: TRBV28

cdr3_aa: CASSLAPGQGSYTQYF
cdr3_nt: TGCGCCAGCAGCTTGGCACCGGGACAGGGTTCATATACGCAGTATTTT
j_call: TRBJ2-3
clone_size: NA
d_call: TRBD1
v_call: TRBV5-1

cdr3_aa: CASSRRGLGPSTDTQYF
cdr3_nt: TGCGCCAGCAGCCGTCGAGGACTAGGCCCTAGCACAGATACGCAGTATTTT
j_call: TRBJ2-3
clone_size: once
d_call: TRBD2
v_call: TRBV4-1

cdr3_aa: CASSYGGHNQPQHF
cdr3_nt: TGTGCCAGCAGTTACGGGGGACACAATCAGCCCCAGCATTTT
j_call: TRBJ1-5
clone_size: once
d_call: NA
v_call: TRBV6-5